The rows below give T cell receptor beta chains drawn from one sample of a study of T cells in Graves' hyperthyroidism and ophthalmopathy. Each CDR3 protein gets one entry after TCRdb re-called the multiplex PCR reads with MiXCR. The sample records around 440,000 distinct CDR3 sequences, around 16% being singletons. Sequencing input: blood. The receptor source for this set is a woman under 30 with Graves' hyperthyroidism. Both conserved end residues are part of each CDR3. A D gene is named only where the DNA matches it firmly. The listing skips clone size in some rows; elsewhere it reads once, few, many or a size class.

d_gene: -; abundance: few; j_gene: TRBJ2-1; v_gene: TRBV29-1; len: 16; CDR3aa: CSVDGGVDGKFGEQFF; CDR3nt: TGCAGCGTTGACGGCGGAGTGGACGGGAAATTTGGTGAGCAGTTCTTC
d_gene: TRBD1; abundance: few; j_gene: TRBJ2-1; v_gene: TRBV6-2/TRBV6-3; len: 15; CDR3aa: CASSFDRGRHNEQFF; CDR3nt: TGTGCCAGCAGTTTTGACAGGGGGCGACACAATGAGCAGTTCTTC
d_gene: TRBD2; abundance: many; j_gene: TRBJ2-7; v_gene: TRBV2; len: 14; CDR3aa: CASRFSGSVYEQYF; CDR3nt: TGTGCCAGCAGATTTAGCGGGAGTGTTTACGAGCAGTACTTC
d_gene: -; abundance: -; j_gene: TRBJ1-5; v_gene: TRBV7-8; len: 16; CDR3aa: CASSLTGRYSNQPQHF; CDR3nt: TGTGCCAGCAGCTTAACGGGGAGATATAGCAATCAGCCCCAGCATTTT
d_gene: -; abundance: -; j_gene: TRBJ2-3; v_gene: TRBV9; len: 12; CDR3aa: CASTPGTDTQYF; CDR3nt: TGTGCCAGCACCCCCGGCACAGATACGCAGTATTTT
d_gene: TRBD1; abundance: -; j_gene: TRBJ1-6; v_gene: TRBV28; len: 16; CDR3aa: CASRPLTGQGQSPLHF; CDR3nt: TGTGCCAGCAGACCACTTACGGGACAGGGCCAATCACCCCTCCACTTT
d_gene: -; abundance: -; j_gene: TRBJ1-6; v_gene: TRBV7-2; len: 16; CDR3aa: CASSLVFGGGGSPLHF; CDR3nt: TGTGCCAGCAGCTTAGTCTTCGGGGGTGGGGGATCACCCCTCCACTTT
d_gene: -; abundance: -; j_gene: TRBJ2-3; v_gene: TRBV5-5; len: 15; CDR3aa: CASSLRADFTDTQYF; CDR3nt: TGTGCCAGCAGCTTGAGAGCGGATTTCACAGATACGCAGTATTTT
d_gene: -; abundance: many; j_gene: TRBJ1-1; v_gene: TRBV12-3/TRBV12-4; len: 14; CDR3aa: CASSFDKAYTEAFF; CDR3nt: TGTGCCAGCAGTTTCGACAAGGCTTACACTGAAGCTTTCTTT
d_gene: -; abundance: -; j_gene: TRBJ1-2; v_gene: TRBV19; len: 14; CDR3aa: CASSRYGANYGYTF; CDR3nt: TGTGCCAGTAGTAGGTACGGGGCTAACTATGGCTACACCTTC
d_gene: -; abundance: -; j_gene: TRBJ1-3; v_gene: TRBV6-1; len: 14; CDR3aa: CASSTGSMGNTIYF; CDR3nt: TGTGCCAGCAGTACCGGGTCTATGGGAAACACCATATATTTT
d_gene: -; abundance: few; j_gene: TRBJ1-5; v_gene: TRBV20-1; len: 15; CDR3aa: CSARIGPPVNQPQHF; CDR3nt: TGCAGTGCTAGAATTGGACCTCCAGTCAATCAGCCCCAGCATTTT
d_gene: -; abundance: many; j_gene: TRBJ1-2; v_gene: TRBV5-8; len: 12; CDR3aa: CASSLEGFGYTF; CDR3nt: TGTGCCAGCAGCTTAGAAGGTTTTGGCTACACCTTC
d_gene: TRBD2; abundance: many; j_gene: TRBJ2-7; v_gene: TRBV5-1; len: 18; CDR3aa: CASAFGTSGRARPYEQYF; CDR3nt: TGCGCCAGCGCGTTCGGTACTAGCGGGAGGGCCCGCCCCTACGAGCAGTACTTC
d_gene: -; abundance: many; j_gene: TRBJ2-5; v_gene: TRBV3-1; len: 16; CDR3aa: CASSQDVRAGSETQYF; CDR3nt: TGTGCCAGCAGCCAAGACGTCAGGGCAGGGTCTGAGACCCAGTACTTC
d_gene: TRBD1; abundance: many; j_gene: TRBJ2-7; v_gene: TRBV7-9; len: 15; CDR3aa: CASRYTGGFDDEQYF; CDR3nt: TGTGCCAGCAGGTACACAGGGGGCTTTGATGACGAGCAGTACTTC
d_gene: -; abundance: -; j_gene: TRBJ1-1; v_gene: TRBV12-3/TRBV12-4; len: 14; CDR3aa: CASSLVAAYTEAFF; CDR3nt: TGTGCCAGCAGTTTAGTAGCGGCGTACACTGAAGCTTTCTTT
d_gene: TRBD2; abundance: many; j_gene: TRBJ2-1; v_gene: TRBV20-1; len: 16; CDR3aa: CSARLAGGNRYNEQFF; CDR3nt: TGCAGTGCTAGGCTAGCGGGAGGGAACAGGTACAATGAGCAGTTCTTC
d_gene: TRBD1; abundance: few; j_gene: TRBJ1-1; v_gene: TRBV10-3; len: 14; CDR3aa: CAIRGTGPNTEAFF; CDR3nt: TGTGCCATCAGGGGGACAGGACCGAACACTGAAGCTTTCTTT
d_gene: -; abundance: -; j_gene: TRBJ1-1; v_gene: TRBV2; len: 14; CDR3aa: CASSEAEGYTEAFF; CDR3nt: TGTGCCAGCAGTGAAGCAGAAGGTTACACTGAAGCTTTCTTT
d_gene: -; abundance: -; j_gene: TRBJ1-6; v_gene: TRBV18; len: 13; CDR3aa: CASSPTYNSPLHF; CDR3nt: TGTGCCAGCTCACCAACCTATAATTCACCCCTCCACTTT
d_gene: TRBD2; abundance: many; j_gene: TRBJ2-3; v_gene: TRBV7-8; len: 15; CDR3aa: CASSLSGTSGKAQYF; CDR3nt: TGTGCCAGCAGCTTATCCGGGACTAGCGGGAAGGCGCAGTATTTT
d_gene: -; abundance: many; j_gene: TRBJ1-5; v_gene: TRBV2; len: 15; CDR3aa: CASSERRAINQPQHF; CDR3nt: TGTGCCAGCAGTGAGCGAAGGGCCATTAATCAGCCCCAGCATTTT
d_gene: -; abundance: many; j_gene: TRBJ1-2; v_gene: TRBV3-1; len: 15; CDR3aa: CASSQDGQFVRGYTF; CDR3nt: TGTGCCAGCAGCCAAGACGGACAGTTTGTGAGGGGCTACACCTTC
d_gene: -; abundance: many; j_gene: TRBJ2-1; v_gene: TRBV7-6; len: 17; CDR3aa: CASSLGEEGLGYNEQFF; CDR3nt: TGTGCCAGCAGCTTAGGAGAGGAGGGCCTTGGTTACAATGAGCAGTTCTTC
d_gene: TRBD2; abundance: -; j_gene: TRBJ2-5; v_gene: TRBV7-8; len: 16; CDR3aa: CASSLERTSAQETQYF; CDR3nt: TGTGCCAGCAGCTTGGAACGGACTAGCGCCCAAGAGACCCAGTACTTC
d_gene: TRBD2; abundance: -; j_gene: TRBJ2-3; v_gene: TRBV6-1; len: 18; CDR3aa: CASSLGREDLTSTDTQYF; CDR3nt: TGTGCCAGCAGTTTGGGACGGGAGGACCTGACTAGCACAGATACGCAGTATTTT
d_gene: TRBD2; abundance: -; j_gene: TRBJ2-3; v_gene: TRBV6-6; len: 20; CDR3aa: CASSYSLLRSGGAVSDTQYF; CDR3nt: TGTGCCAGCAGTTACTCCCTACTCCGCAGCGGGGGGGCGGTTTCAGATACGCAGTATTTT
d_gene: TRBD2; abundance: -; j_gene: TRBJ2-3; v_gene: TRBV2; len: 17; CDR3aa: CASSEASGRGGTDTQYF; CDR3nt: TGTGCCAGCAGTGAAGCTAGCGGGAGGGGCGGCACAGATACGCAGTATTTT
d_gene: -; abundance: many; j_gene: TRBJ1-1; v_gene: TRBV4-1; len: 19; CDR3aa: CASSQDEGDRIGRNTEAFF; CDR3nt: TGCGCCAGCAGCCAAGATGAGGGCGACAGGATTGGTCGGAACACTGAAGCTTTCTTT
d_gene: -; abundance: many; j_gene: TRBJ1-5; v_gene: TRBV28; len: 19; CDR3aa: CASSLSRLAGAVSNQPQHF; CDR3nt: TGTGCCAGCAGTTTATCCAGGTTGGCAGGGGCAGTGAGCAATCAGCCCCAGCATTTT
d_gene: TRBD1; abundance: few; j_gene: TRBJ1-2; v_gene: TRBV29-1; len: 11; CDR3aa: CSFGQGSGYTF; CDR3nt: TGCAGCTTCGGACAGGGTAGTGGCTACACCTTC
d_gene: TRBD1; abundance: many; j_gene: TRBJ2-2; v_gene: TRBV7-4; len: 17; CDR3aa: CASSRPRTGRDTGELFF; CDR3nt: TGTGCCAGCAGCCGACCCCGGACAGGGCGTGACACCGGGGAGCTGTTTTTT
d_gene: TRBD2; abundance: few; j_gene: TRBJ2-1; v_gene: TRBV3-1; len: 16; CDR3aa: CASSQDPSSGYNEQFF; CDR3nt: TGTGCCAGCAGCCAAGATCCCTCTAGCGGCTACAATGAGCAGTTCTTC
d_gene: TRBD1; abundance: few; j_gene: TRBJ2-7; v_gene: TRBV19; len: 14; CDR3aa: CATLGTGGTYEQYF; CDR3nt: TGTGCCACCCTGGGGACAGGGGGCACCTACGAGCAGTACTTC
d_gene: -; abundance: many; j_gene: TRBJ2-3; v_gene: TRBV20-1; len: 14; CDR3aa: CSARLGLSTDTQYF; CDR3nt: TGCAGTGCTAGGTTGGGCCTCAGCACAGATACGCAGTATTTT
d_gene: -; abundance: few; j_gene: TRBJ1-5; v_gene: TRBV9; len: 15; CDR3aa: CASSTSGLPYQPQHF; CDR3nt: -
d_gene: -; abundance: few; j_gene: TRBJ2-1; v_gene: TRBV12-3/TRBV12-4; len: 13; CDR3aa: CASGPESYNEQFF; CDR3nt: TGTGCCAGCGGGCCAGAGTCCTACAATGAGCAGTTCTTC
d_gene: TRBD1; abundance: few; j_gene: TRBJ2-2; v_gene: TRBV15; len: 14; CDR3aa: CATSRDRGSGELFF; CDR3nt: TGTGCCACCAGCAGGGACAGGGGGTCCGGGGAGCTGTTTTTT
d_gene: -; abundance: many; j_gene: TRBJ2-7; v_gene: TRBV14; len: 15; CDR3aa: CASSQTGTPQNEQYF; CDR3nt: TGTGCCAGCAGCCAAACCGGGACACCCCAGAACGAGCAGTACTTC
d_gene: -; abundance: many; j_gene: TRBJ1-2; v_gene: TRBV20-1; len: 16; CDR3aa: CSARDGPGRAIHGYTF; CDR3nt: TGCAGTGCTAGAGATGGCCCAGGGAGGGCCATCCATGGCTACACCTTC
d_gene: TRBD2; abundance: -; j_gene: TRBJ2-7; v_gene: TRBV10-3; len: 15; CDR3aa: CAISVGTSGIYEQYF; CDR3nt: TGTGCCATCAGTGTTGGGACTAGCGGGATTTACGAGCAGTACTTC
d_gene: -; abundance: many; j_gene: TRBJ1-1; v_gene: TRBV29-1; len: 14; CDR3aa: CSGEGTAVNTEAFF; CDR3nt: TGCAGTGGAGAAGGGACTGCCGTGAACACTGAAGCTTTCTTT
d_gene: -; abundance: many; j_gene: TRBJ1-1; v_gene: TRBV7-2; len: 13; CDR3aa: CASSLGSVSEAFF; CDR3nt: TGTGCCAGCAGCTTAGGATCTGTTTCGGAAGCTTTCTTT
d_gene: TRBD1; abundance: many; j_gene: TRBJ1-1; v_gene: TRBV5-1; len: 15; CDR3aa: CASSQLTGVRTEAFF; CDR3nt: TGCGCCAGCAGCCAACTCACAGGGGTGAGGACTGAAGCTTTCTTT
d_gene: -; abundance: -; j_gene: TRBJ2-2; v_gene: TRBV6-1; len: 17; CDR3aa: CASSPTPGTANTGELFF; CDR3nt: TGTGCCAGCAGCCCAACCCCCGGGACTGCGAACACCGGGGAGCTGTTTTTT
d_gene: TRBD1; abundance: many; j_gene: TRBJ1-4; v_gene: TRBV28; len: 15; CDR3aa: CASRELGGSNEKLFF; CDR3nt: TGTGCCAGCAGAGAGCTAGGGGGCTCTAATGAAAAACTGTTTTTT
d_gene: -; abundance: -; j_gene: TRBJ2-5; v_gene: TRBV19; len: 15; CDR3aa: CASSTRGYPQETQYF; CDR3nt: TGTGCCAGTAGCACCAGGGGCTATCCCCAAGAGACCCAGTACTTC
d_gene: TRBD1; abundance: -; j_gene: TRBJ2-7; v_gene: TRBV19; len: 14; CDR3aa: CASSLGTGITEQYF; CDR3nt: TGTGCCAGTAGTCTCGGGACAGGGATTACCGAGCAGTACTTC
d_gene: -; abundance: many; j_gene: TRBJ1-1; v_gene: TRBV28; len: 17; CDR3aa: CASSLNIGELGNTEAFF; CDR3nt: TGTGCCAGCAGTTTGAATATTGGCGAGTTGGGGAACACTGAAGCTTTCTTT
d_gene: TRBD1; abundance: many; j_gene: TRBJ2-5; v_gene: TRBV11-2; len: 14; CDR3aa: CASSPTGGPETQYF; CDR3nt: TGTGCCAGCAGCCCCACAGGGGGCCCAGAGACCCAGTACTTC
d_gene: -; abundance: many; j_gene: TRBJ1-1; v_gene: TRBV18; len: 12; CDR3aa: CASSPQISEAFF; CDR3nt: TGTGCCAGCTCACCTCAAATTTCTGAAGCTTTCTTT
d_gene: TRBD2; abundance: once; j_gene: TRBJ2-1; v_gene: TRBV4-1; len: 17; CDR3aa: CASSQDGTSGTYNEQFF; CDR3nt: TGCGCCAGCAGCCAAGACGGGACTAGCGGAACCTACAATGAGCAGTTCTTC
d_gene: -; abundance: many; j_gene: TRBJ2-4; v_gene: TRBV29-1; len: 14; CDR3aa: CSVEDPSSGNIQYF; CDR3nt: TGCAGCGTTGAAGACCCAAGTTCTGGAAACATTCAGTACTTC
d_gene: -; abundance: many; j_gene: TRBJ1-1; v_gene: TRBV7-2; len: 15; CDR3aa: CASSPRGPVNTEAFF; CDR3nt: TGTGCCAGCAGCCCTAGGGGCCCAGTGAACACTGAAGCTTTCTTT
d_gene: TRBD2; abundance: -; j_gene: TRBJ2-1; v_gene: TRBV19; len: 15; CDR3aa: CASSILAGGSGEQFF; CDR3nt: TGTGCCAGTAGTATTCTAGCGGGAGGTTCCGGGGAGCAGTTCTTC
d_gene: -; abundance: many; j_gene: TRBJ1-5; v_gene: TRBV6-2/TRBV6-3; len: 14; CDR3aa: CASSHGYSNQPQHF; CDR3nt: TGTGCCAGCAGTCATGGGTATAGCAATCAGCCCCAGCATTTT
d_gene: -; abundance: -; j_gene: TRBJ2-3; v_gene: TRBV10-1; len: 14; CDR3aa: CASSAGQRTDTQYF; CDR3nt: TGCGCCAGCAGCGCCGGACAGCGCACAGATACGCAGTATTTT
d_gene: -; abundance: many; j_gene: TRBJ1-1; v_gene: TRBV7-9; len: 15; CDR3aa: CASSLGQLLNTEAFF; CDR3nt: TGTGCCAGCAGCTTAGGACAGCTATTGAACACTGAAGCTTTCTTT